The clone carrying this TCR beta chain was recorded a few times. TCRdb analysed the 5' RACE reads with MiXCR anew, one entry per CDR3 protein. This sample has about 530,000 distinct CDR3 sequences; 13% to 15% occur once, and the top ten carry roughly 0.4%. The germline V gene encodes CDR1 KGHDR and CDR2 SFDVKD. This CDR3 is 16 amino acids long. V lost 3 bases to trimming and J lost 0 bases, with 12 bases between them. The data are from a study of identical twins. The same specimen was also included in a second study, on yellow fever vaccine responses in identical twins.

This receptor was obtained from a young woman in good health. Sequenced: CD4+ T cells sorted from blood. The chain recombines TRBV24-1 with TRBJ2-3; D could derive from TRBD1 or TRBD2 (5 bases each). The CDR3 loop is CATSDPGTTSTDTQYF. DNA for the CDR3: TGTGCCACCAGTGATCCCGGGACCACTAGCACAGATACGCAGTATTTT.